The present TCR beta chain was sequenced within a study of CD8+CD57+ T cells in acquired aplastic anemia. In the study overall: The average read count for CD4+ cells in healthy donors was some 11 million.

V lost 0 bases and J 4 bases, leaving 4 bases between the germline ends. CDR3 length: 13 residues. Germline assignment: CDR1 LNHNV and CDR2 YYDKDF (reference sequence). The template for TCR beta VDJ and CDR3 sequence profiling was genomic DNA. From the reads, TCRdb called clonotypes with MiXCR, one entry per CDR3 protein. Here the sample spans about 150,000 distinct CDR3 sequences, 41% being singletons. Sequencing was performed on sorted CD4+, CD8+, or CD8+CD57+ T cells (not recorded which) from PBMCs. The J gene is TRBJ1-5, the V gene TRBV15; D unclear. The TCR comes from a human donor in good health, serving as a control. CDR3 DNA: TGTGCCACCAGCAGAGACACAAATCAGCCCCAGCATTTT. Amino acids: CATSRDTNQPQHF.